This T cell receptor beta chain is drawn from a study of cytomegalovirus exposure and HLA in healthy donors. The overall study: In a later analysis, the 120 or so validation repertoires were reported to have used the same platform as the 666 first-cohort repertoires. Study results and caveats: Roughly 170 TCR beta chains were listed as cytomegalovirus-associated. Among TCR sequences, most were rare, though some public TCRs appeared in many donors.

Points on this clone: Its antigen is as yet unknown.

Separate from the approximately 670-subject first cohort, the 120-subject validation cohort was the one that the donors belonged to. Germline V CDR1 and CDR2: KGHSH, LQKENI. V lost 4 bases to trimming and J lost 2 bases; unmatched junction nucleotides: 10. The CDR3 contains 16 residues. The repertoire was sequenced with immunoSEQ multiplex PCR; TCRdb's copy has only in-frame clones and lacks some. The sample holds some 80,000 clones, approximately 96% seen once. The clonotype was recovered from a woman aged 18 to 35 in good health and CMV-seronegative. The specimen was PBMCs. This chain joins TRBV18 and TRBJ2-7, with 8 bases that match TRBD1. The CDR3 is CASSQPKTGVPYEQYF. The CDR3 nucleotides read TGTGCCAGCTCACAGCCAAAGACAGGGGTACCCTACGAGCAGTACTTC.